This T cell receptor (beta chain) emerged from a study of blood T cell repertoires in COVID-19 (dated by TCRdb to 2020 to 2021). At the level of the whole study: Samples covering the acute and convalescent phases of COVID-19 were provided by collaborators in the United States, Italy and Spain. Where available, HLA class I and class II types were obtained from metadata supplied by the sample provider rather than from assay-based typing. A freely available public database, intended as a resource for researchers studying the immune response to SARS-CoV-2, is where the repertoires were released. The prospective study material was composed of cDNA or gDNA derived from T cells, B-cell-depleted T cells, or PBMCs. A de-identified subject ID, COVID-19 status, age in years and sex were almost always included in the sample metadata. Deeply sampled blood TCRbeta repertoires from subjects exposed to, actively infected with, or recovered from COVID-19 were included in the dataset. Samples were obtained from the ongoing ImmuneRACE study (first 160 participants) and from over a thousand subjects provided by 6 global collaborators.

Cut back by 2 bases and 2 bases, the V and J ends lie 17 bases apart. From the germline V gene (reference sequence), CDR1 is GTSNPN and CDR2 is SVGIG. The CDR3 spans 16 residues, from the cysteine through the phenylalanine. This entry keeps only the CDR3 DNA: 48 bases, framed from base 1. This clone was seen only once. The clone's antigen remains unknown. No qualities accompany the bases; no much larger clone lies one base away. TCRbeta CDR3 regions were amplified from genomic DNA using the immunoSEQ Assay, a bias-controlled multiplex PCR. As for how the authors treated the data: Nucleated cell counts per sample were estimated from amplification of reference gene primers within the assay. Sequence reads were collapsed and filtered to measure the absolute abundance of every unique TCRbeta CDR3 rearrangement. Productive Simpson clonality was computed per sample as the square root of Simpson's diversity index over productive rearrangements. What TCRdb holds here is the immuneACCESS table cut down to in-frame rearrangements. Part of the clones is not present; checked against another copy, under half of the missing clones reflect an unresolved V gene, and the others are unexplained. The DNA gave D and trimming, while V, J and clone size come from that table. This sample comprises roughly 290,000 clones, around 82% of them detected only once. The ten largest clonotypes hold 15% to 18% of the sample.

One collaborating source in Seattle enrolled patients while the patients were actively infected and followed the patients over time throughout the course of disease. Whole blood was collected in K2EDTA tubes by collaborating institutions according to the institutions' own protocols. For TCRbeta analysis, collaborators shipped samples in one of three forms: frozen whole blood, isolated PBMCs, or DNA extracted from either of those sample types. On the study overall, not on this receptor specifically: How much clinical and demographic metadata was included differed by source and by participant, and the metadata was provided uncurated.

This chain is built from TRBV30 and TRBJ2-3, and possibly TRBD2, on 5 matching bases. The sample consisted of peripheral blood. This TCR came from a person aged 65 to 79 with COVID-19, enrolled during active disease. The bases read TGTGCCTGGAGTAAGCTTGACAAGACTATCACAGATACGCAGTATTTT. Translated, this is CAWSKLDKTITDTQYF.